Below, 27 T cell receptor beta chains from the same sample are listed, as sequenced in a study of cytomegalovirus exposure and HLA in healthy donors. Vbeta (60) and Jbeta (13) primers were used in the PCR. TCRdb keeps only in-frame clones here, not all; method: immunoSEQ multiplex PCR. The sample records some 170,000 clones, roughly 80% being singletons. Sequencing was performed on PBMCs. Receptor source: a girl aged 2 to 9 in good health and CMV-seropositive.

In DNA, the CDR3 is TGTGCCAGCAGCCCCGGGGGTTACGAGCAGTACTTC. Protein: CASSPGGYEQYF. J is TRBJ2-5 and V is TRBV5-6, with D possibly matching TRBD2 (6 bases). The closer fit of TRBJ2-7 to the DNA end suggests the J call may be wrong. Germline assignment: CDR1 SGHDT and CDR2 YYEEEE. The CDR3 covers 12 residues.

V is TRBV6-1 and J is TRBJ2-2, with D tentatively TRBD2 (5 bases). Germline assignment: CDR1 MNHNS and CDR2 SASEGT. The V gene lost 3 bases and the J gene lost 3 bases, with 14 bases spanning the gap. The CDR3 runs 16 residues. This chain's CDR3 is CASSEKPSRYTGELFF. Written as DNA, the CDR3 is TGTGCCAGCAGTGAGAAGCCTAGCCGATACACCGGGGAGCTGTTTTTT.

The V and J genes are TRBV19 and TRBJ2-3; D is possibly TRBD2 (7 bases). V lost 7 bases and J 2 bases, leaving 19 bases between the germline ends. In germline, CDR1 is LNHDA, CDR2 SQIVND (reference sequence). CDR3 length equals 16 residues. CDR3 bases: TGTGCCAGTAATAAGAGAGGGGGAGGGTTCACAGATACGCAGTATTTT. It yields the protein CASNKRGGGFTDTQYF.

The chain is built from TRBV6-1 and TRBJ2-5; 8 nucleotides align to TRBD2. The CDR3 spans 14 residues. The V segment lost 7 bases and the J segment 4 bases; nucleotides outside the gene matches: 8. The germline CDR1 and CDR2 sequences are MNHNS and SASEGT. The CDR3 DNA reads TGTGCCAGCAAGGTCCCCCTAGCGGGAGAGACCCAGTACTTC. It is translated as CASKVPLAGETQYF.

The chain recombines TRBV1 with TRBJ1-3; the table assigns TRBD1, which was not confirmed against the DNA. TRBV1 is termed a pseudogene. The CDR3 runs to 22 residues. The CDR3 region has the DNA TGCACCAGCAGCCAAGATCGTCTCCCGGGACAGGACGAGGGGTACTCTGGAAACACCATATATTTT. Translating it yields CTSSQDRLPGQDEGYSGNTIYF.

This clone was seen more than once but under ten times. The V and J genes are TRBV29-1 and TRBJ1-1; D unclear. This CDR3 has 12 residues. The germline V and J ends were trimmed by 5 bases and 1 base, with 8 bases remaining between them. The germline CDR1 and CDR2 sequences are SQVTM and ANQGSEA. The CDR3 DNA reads TGCAGCGTTCTTACGAGGAACACTGAAGCTTTCTTT. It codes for CSVLTRNTEAFF. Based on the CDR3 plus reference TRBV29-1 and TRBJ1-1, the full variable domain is SAVISQKPSRDICQRGTSLTIQCQVDSQVTMMFWYRQQPGQSLTLIATANQGSEATYESGFVIDKFPISRPNLTFSTLTVSNMSPEDSSIYLCSVLTRNTEAFFGQGTRLTVV.

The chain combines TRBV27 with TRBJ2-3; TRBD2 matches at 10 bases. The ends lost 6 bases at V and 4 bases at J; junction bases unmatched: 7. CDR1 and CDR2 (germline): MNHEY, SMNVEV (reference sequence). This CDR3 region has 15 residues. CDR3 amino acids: CASSQAGGFADTQYF. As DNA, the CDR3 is TGTGCCAGCAGCCAAGCGGGAGGGTTTGCAGATACGCAGTATTTT.

The CDR3 loop reads CAFFTSGRHEQFF. CDR3 nucleotides: TGTGCCTTCTTTACTAGCGGGAGGCATGAGCAGTTCTTC. The V gene is TRBV30, the J gene TRBJ2-1; 12 positions match TRBD2. The CDR3 has 13 residues. The V gene end was trimmed by 7 bases and the J gene end by 8 bases; junction bases not matched to a gene: 6. Germline CDR1 reads GTSNPN; CDR2 reads SVGIG (reference sequence).

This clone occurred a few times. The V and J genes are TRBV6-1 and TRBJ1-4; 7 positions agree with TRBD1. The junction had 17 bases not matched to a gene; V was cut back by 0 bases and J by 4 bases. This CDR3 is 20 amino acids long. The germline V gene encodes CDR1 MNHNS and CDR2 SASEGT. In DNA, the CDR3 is TGTGCCAGCAGTGAAGCGGGAGGACAGGTGGCCTCAGCACTTAATGAAAAACTGTTTTTT. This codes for CASSEAGGQVASALNEKLFF.

Written as DNA, the CDR3 is TGTGCCTGGAGTAAGACAGAAAATCAGCCCCAGCATTTT. Its translation: CAWSKTENQPQHF. The V call is TRBV30, the J call TRBJ1-5; D is perhaps TRBD1 (5 bases). V was cut by 2 bases and J by 4 bases, with 9 bases left in between. Per the germline V gene, CDR1 is GTSNPN and CDR2 is SVGIG (reference sequence). CDR3 length: 13 residues.

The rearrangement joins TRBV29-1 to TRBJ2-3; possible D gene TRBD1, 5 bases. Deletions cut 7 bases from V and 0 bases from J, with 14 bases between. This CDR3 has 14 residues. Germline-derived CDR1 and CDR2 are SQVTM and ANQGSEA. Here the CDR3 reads CSAPSTASTDTQYF. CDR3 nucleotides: TGCAGCGCACCTTCGACAGCTAGCACAGATACGCAGTATTTT.

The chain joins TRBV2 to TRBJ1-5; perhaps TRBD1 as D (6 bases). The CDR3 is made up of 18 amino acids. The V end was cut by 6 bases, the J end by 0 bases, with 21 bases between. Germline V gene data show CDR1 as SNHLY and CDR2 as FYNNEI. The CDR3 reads CASSLTGQTSYSNQPQHF. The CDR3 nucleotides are TGTGCCAGCAGCCTCACAGGGCAGACTTCTTATAGCAATCAGCCCCAGCATTTT.

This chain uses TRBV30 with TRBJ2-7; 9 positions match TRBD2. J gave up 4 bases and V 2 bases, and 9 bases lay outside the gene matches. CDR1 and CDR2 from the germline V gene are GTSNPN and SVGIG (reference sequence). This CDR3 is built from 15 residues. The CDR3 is CAWSFRASGIYEQYF. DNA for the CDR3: TGTGCCTGGAGTTTCAGGGCTAGCGGGATTTACGAGCAGTACTTC.

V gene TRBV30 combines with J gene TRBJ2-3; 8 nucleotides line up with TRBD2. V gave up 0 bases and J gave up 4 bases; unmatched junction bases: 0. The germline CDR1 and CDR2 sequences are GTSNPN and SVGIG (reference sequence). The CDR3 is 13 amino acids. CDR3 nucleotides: TGTGCCTGGAGTGTAGCGGGAGCAGATACGCAGTATTTT. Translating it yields CAWSVAGADTQYF.

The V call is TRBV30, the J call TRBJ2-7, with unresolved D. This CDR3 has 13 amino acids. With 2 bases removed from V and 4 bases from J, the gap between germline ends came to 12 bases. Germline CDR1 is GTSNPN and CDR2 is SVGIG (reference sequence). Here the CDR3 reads CAWSSVTPYEQYF. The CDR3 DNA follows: TGTGCCTGGAGTTCGGTGACTCCGTACGAGCAGTACTTC.

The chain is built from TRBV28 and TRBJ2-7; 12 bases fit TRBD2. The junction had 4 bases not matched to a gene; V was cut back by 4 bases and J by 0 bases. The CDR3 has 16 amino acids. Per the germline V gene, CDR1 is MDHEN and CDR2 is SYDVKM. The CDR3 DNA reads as TGTGCCAGCAGTTCCCCTAGCGGGGGGGTCTCCTACGAGCAGTACTTC. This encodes CASSSPSGGVSYEQYF.

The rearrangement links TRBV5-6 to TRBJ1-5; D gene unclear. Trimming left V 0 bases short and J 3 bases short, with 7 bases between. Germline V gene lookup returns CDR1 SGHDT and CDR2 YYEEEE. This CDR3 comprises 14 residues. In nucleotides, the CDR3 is TGTGCCAGCAGCTTGGACGGGAACAATCAGCCCCAGCATTTT. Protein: CASSLDGNNQPQHF.

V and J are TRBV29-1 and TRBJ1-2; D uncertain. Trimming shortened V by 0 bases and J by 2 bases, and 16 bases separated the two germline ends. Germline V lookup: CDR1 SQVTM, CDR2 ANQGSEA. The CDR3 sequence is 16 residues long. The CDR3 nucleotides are TGCAGCGTTGAAGATCTGAGAGGGCGCGGGAACTATGGCTACACCTTC. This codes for CSVEDLRGRGNYGYTF.

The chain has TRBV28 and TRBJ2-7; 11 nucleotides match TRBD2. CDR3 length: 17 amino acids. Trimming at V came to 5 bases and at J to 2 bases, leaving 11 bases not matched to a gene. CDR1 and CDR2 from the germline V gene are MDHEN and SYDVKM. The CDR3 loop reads CASSPHSGRAGAYEQYF. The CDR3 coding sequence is TGTGCCAGCAGTCCCCATAGCGGGAGGGCCGGGGCCTACGAGCAGTACTTC.

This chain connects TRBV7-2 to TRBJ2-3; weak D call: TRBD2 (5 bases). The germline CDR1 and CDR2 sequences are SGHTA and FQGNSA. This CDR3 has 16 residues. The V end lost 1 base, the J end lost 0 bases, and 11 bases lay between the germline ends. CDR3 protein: CASSLVASRSTDTQYF. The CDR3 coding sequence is TGTGCCAGCAGCTTAGTGGCTAGCAGAAGCACAGATACGCAGTATTTT.

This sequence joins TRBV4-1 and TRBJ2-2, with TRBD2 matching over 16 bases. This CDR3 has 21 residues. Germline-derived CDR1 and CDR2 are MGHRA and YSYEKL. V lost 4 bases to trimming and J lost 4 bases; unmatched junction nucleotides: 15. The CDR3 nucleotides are TGCGCCAGCAGCCTAAGACCTACCGGGACTAGCGGGAGGGGGAGCACCGGGGAGCTGTTTTTT. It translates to CASSLRPTGTSGRGSTGELFF.

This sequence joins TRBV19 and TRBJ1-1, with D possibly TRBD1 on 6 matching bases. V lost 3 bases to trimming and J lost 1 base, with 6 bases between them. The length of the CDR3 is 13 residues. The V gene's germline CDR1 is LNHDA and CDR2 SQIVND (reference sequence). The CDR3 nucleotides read TGTGCCAGTAGTATGGGGGCGAACACTGAAGCTTTCTTT. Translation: CASSMGANTEAFF. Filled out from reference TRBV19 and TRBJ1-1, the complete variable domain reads DGGITQSPKYLFRKEGQNVTLSCEQNLNHDAMYWYRQDPGQGLRLIYYSQIVNDFQKGDIAEGYSVSREKKESFPLTVTSAQKNPTAFYLCASSMGANTEAFFGQGTRLTVV.

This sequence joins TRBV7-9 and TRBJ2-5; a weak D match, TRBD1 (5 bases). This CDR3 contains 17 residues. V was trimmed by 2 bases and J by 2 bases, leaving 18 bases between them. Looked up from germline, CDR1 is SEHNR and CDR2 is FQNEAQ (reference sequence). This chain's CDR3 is CASSLPSASREQETQYF. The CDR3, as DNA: TGTGCCAGCAGCTTACCCTCCGCTTCCAGGGAACAAGAGACCCAGTACTTC.

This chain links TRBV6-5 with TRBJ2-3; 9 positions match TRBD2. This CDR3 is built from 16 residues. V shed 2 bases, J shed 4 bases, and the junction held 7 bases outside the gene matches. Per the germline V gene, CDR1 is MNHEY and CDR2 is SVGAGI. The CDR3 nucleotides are TGTGCCAGCAGTTACGGTAGCGGGAGCGGTGCAGATACGCAGTATTTT. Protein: CASSYGSGSGADTQYF.

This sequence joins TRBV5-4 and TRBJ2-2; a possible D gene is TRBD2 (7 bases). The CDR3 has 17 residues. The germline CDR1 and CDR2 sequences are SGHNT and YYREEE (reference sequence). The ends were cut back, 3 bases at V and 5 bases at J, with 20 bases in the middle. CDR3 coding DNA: TGTGCCAGCAGCTGGGGGGGCTGGAGGGCGCAGACCGGGGAGCTGTTTTTT. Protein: CASSWGGWRAQTGELFF.

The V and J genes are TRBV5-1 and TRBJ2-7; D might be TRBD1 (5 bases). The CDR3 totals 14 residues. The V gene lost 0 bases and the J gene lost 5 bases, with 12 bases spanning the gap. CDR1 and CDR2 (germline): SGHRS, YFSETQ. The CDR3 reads CASSLEQKGDEQYF. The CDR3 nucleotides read TGCGCCAGCAGCTTGGAACAGAAAGGGGACGAGCAGTACTTC.

CDR3 protein: CASSFAGRSYEQYF. For the CDR3, the DNA is TGTGCCAGCAGCTTCGCCGGGAGGAGCTACGAGCAGTACTTC. V is TRBV11-2 and J is TRBJ2-7; 7 nucleotides align to TRBD2. The CDR3 loop spans 14 amino acids. Germline CDR1 SGHAT, CDR2 FQNNGV. With 3 bases clipped from V and 3 bases from J, the junction kept 5 bases outside the gene matches.